The 11 T cell receptor beta chains below come from one sample, sequenced in a study of Graves' ophthalmopathy and Graves' hyperthyroidism. Amplification from RNA transcripts yielded the TCR beta CDR3 regions. A first-round RT-PCR used HTBI primers, followed by a second-round multiplex PCR. TCRdb called the multiplex PCR reads again in MiXCR, with one record for every CDR3 protein. The sample includes around 340,000 distinct CDR3 sequences, about 17% seen only once; the top ten take 10% to 15%. Specimen: peripheral blood. Receptor source: an adult man with Graves' ophthalmopathy.

In this sample, this clonotype turned up many times. Being one base from a much bigger clone, this may be a read error. The V call is TRBV6-2 or TRBV6-3, the J call TRBJ2-5; D not certain. The CDR3 contains 13 residues. In germline, CDR1 is MNHEY, CDR2 SVGEGT. The ends were cut back, 4 bases at V and 0 bases at J, with 6 bases in the middle. This CDR3 reads CASSSPYQETQYF. For the CDR3, the DNA is TGTGCCAGCAGTTCCCCTTACCAAGAGACCCAGTACTTC.

In the case of this clonotype: A junction boundary mismatches the germline segment, possibly from a read error. The rearrangement joins TRBV20-1 to TRBJ1-1, with D possibly being TRBD1 (6 bases). The CDR3 runs 14 residues. CDR1 and CDR2 (germline): DFQATT, SNEGSKA (reference sequence). CDR3 region: CSASALQGISEACF. The CDR3 bases are TGCAGTGCTAGCGCGCTACAGGGAATCTCTGAAGCTTGCTTT.

This clonotype was detected many times. V usage is TRBV5-8 and J usage is TRBJ1-1; 8 bases fit TRBD1. V was pared by 4 bases and J by 5 bases, with 10 bases of the junction left unmatched. The CDR3 contains 15 residues. Germline V gives CDR1 SGHTS, CDR2 YDEGEE. The CDR3 loop reads CASSRRDRYETEAFF. In DNA form, the CDR3 reads TGTGCCAGCAGCCGCAGGGACAGGTACGAGACTGAAGCTTTCTTT.

This clonotype appeared many times. The rearrangement joins TRBV20-1 to TRBJ2-7, with 9 bases lining up with TRBD2. This CDR3 contains 15 residues. Trimming removed 3 bases from V and 2 bases from J; junction bases left unmatched: 8. The germline CDR1 and CDR2 sequences are DFQATT and SNEGSKA (reference sequence). The CDR3 nucleotides are TGCAGTGCTAGTGCTAGCGGGGCAGCTACCTACGAGCAGTACTTC. Translating it yields CSASASGAATYEQYF.

The chain is built from TRBV6-2 or TRBV6-3 and TRBJ2-1; 8 bases agree with TRBD2. Germline loops: CDR1 MNHEY, CDR2 SVGEGT. The CDR3 is made up of 16 amino acids. The V segment lost 5 bases and the J segment 5 bases; nucleotides outside the gene matches: 11. The CDR3 DNA sequence: TGTGCCAGCAGTGGCCCGAGGCTAGCGGGTAACAATGAGCAGTTCTTC. Amino acid sequence: CASSGPRLAGNNEQFF.

This clonotype was counted ten times or more. The genes are TRBV12-3 or TRBV12-4 and TRBJ2-5, with 8 bases that match TRBD2. The V and J ends lost 5 bases and 0 bases, in that order; junction bases with no gene match: 8. The CDR3 is 16 amino acids. The CDR3 region is CASSPTGGSDQETQYF. CDR3 DNA: TGTGCCAGCAGTCCTACGGGGGGGTCAGACCAAGAGACCCAGTACTTC.

This clonotype showed up many times. The chain joins TRBV20-1 to TRBJ2-7; D is ambiguous. This CDR3 is built from 13 residues. Trimming took 7 bases from V and 3 from J, leaving 16 bases between them. CDR1 and CDR2 from the germline V gene are DFQATT and SNEGSKA (reference sequence). The CDR3 loop reads CSGIPGSSYEQYF. Written as DNA, the CDR3 is TGCAGTGGAATACCGGGCTCGAGCTACGAGCAGTACTTC.

This clonotype was counted at least ten times. The chain couples TRBV14 to TRBJ1-3; D is perhaps TRBD1 (6 bases). Trimming stripped 5 bases from V and 4 bases from J, with 12 bases between. There are 14 residues in the CDR3. Germline CDR1 and CDR2: SGHDN and FVKESK. For the CDR3, the DNA is TGTGCCAGCAGCTGGGGGCTGGCCGGAAACACCATATATTTT. Translated, it gives CASSWGLAGNTIYF.

This clonotype was picked up many times. The chain links TRBV6-2 or TRBV6-3 to TRBJ1-1; 8 bases line up with TRBD1. Germline V gene data show CDR1 as MNHEY and CDR2 as SVGEGT. The CDR3 spans 14 residues. The J segment lost 5 bases and the V segment lost 7 bases, leaving 9 bases of the junction unmatched. CDR3 DNA: TGTGCCAGCACCAAAAGGACAGGGCTGACTGAAGCTTTCTTT. Translating it yields CASTKRTGLTEAFF.

The chain employs TRBV20-1 and TRBJ2-5; 10 bases are a match to TRBD1. Germline values: CDR1 DFQATT, CDR2 SNEGSKA (reference sequence). V lost 5 bases and J lost 5; bases outside the gene matches: 8. The CDR3 is made up of 14 amino acids. In DNA form, the CDR3 reads TGCAGTGCTGAGGGGACAGGGGTTTGGGAGACCCAGTACTTC. This translates into CSAEGTGVWETQYF.

This clonotype was recorded at least ten times. This chain links TRBV12-3 or TRBV12-4 with TRBJ2-7; either TRBD1 or TRBD2 may fit D (5 bases each). Deletions cut 6 bases from V and 2 bases from J, with 17 bases between. There are 15 residues in the CDR3. In DNA form, the CDR3 reads TGTGCCAGCAGCTCAATTGGGGACGGAGCCTACGAGCAGTACTTC. It specifies CASSSIGDGAYEQYF.